The entry below gives a single TCR beta chain sequence along with its context. No antigen is known for it. No clone much larger than this one lies a single base away; base qualities are absent. V loses 4 bases, J loses 0 bases, and the germline ends lie 9 bases apart. Per the germline V gene, SNHLY is the CDR1 and FYNNEI is the CDR2. The CDR3 measures 14 amino acids from cysteine to phenylalanine. Only the CDR3 DNA is retained, 42 bases long and in frame from the first base. Genomic DNA was used as template for profiling of TCR beta VDJ combinations and CDR3 sequences. An Illumina HiSeq 2000 was used for TCR repertoire sequencing. For the original study's pipeline: TRBV/TRBJ rearrangement plots, CDR3 size and DJ length profiles, and Simpson's diversity index were used to evaluate the repertoires. The most abundant DNA sequence in the deep sequencing data was defined as the immunodominant clone. CDR3 amino acid sequences were screened for sharing across subjects and were compared with published repertoires and the VDJdb database. Clones were called with MiXCR by TCRdb after fastp trimmed the public reads at Q25, and only in-frame beta chains were retained. For every CDR3 protein sequence, its rows merge into one entry that carries the most common genes and DNA. TCRdb, not the original authors, processed these V and J calls. The table for this sample lists under 200,000 distinct CDR3 sequences; about half of them were counted only once. Of the sample, 3.2% falls within the top ten clones.

The record originates from a study of CD8+CD57+ T cells in acquired aplastic anemia (dated by TCRdb to the late 2010s). For the wider study: Extracted DNA from sorted CD4+ and CD8+ cells averaged about 2.9 ug, ranging from about 0.17 to 30 ug. CD8+CD57+ expansion was defined as a frequency above the mean frequency observed in healthy subjects.

Expansion of CD8+CD57+ cells had been shown by flow cytometry in the patients chosen for sequencing. All patients had severe acquired aplastic anemia diagnosed by International Study of Aplastic Anemia and Agranulocytosis and Camitta criteria. At the time blood was sampled, none of the patients had received any therapy. In this study, sorted CD4+ and CD8+ T cells from the blood of healthy subjects and of severe aplastic anemia patients had their TCR repertoires deep-sequenced. Patients were enrolled in the USA under clinicaltrials.gov protocols 00001620, 01623167, 00001397, 00071045, 00081523 and 00961064. Ficoll-Paque density gradient centrifugation was used to isolate peripheral blood mononuclear cells. CD4+ and CD8+ T cells were sorted by FACS or magnetic beads before DNA extraction. What the research found in general, with its limitations: Around 31 CD8+ CDR3 sequences were shared between patients and controls but appeared highly expressed in patients and within their immunodominant clones. CD8+ Simpson's diversity did not differ significantly between patients and healthy controls (P=0.060).

Recombination joined TRBV2 with TRBJ2-5; the D gene cannot be resolved reliably. Sequencing was carried out using sorted CD4+, CD8+, or CD8+CD57+ T cells (not recorded which) from PBMCs. The source is a human donor with aplastic anemia. At the DNA level, the sequence is TGTGCCAGCAGTGCTGGGGTTTACCAAGAGACCCAGTACTTC. Its protein is CASSAGVYQETQYF. The CDR3 plus the reference TRBV2 and TRBJ2-5 genes for the other parts give the full variable domain: EPEVTQTPSHQVTQMGQEVILRCVPISNHLYFYWYRQILGQKVEFLVSFYNNEISEKSEIFDDQFSVERPDGSNFTLKIRSTKLEDSAMYFCASSAGVYQETQYFGPGTRLLVL.